This T cell receptor (beta chain) appears in the sequencing data of a study of blood T cell repertoires in COVID-19. This table comes from immunoSEQ multiplex PCR, and its TCRdb copy is limited to in-frame clones, with some not included. The sample includes about 140,000 clones, 75% to 80% of them seen just once. This CDR3 has 15 amino acids. V was shortened by 5 bases and J by 8 bases, with 19 bases between the two germline ends. The germline gives CDR1 SGHNT, CDR2 YENEEA. Categorization into cohorts depended on clinical history that participants reported. Sequenced sample: PBMCs or T cells enriched from blood (not recorded which). The chain couples TRBV11-3 to TRBJ2-4; tentative D call: TRBD1 (5 bases). The TCR was taken from a woman aged 50 to 60 who had recovered from COVID-19. CDR3 sequence reads: CASSPRTLGLDIQYF. The CDR3 DNA reads as TGTGCCAGCAGCCCTCGGACACTTGGTCTAGACATTCAGTACTTC.